This is a list of T cell receptor beta chains from one sample in a study of blood T cell repertoires in COVID-19. Produced via immunoSEQ multiplex PCR; TCRdb's table is partial and in-frame only. The sample has around 190,000 clones; about four fifths are singletons. Input material: peripheral blood. All receptors derive from a man between 60 and 75 years old with acute or convalescent COVID-19. CDR3s include the opening cysteine and the closing phenylalanine or tryptophan. Fields, in order: D gene, J gene, clone size, CDR3 length, V gene, CDR3 DNA, CDR3 protein. D genes are given only for firm matches. Clone size appears in some rows only: once, few, many, or a class for an expanded clone.

TRBD2,TRBJ2-1,NA,15,TRBV6-1,TGTGCCAGCAGTGATTGGGGGACTAGCGGGACTACGCCGTTCTTC,CASSDWGTSGTTPFF
NA,TRBJ1-6,NA,16,TRBV6-5,TGTGCCAGCAGTTTGTCGGGTCAATACTATAATTCACCCCTCCACTTT,CASSLSGQYYNSPLHF
TRBD2,TRBJ2-3,NA,18,TRBV4-2,TGTGCCAGCAGCCAAGTCAGCGGGGGGGCGACTAGCACAGATACGCAGTATTTT,CASSQVSGGATSTDTQYF
NA,TRBJ1-1,few,17,TRBV11-3,TGTGCCAGCAGCCCAGGTAGAGCCCAGGGGATGAACACTGAAGCTTTCTTT,CASSPGRAQGMNTEAFF
NA,TRBJ2-2,NA,15,TRBV5-4,TGTGCCAGCAGCGACCGGATCGGGGGAACCGGGGAGCTGTTTTTT,CASSDRIGGTGELFF
NA,TRBJ1-1,NA,14,TRBV30,TGTGCCTGGAGTGTACGGCGGGGGGCTCCTCAAGCTTTCTTT,CAWSVRRGAPQAFF
NA,TRBJ2-3,NA,11,TRBV3-1/TRBV3-2,TGTGCCAGCAGGAGAGCAGATACGCAGTATTTT,CASRRADTQYF
TRBD1,TRBJ1-3,NA,16,TRBV3-1/TRBV3-2,TGTGCCAGCAGCCGAACCACAGGGGGCGTTGGAAACACCATATATTTT,CASSRTTGGVGNTIYF
NA,TRBJ2-1,NA,17,TRBV24-1,TGTGCCACCAGTGATTCTCCCAGGGGCTTCGCGCCCGCTGAGCAGTTCTTC,CATSDSPRGFAPAEQFF
TRBD1,TRBJ1-3,NA,16,TRBV2,TGTGCCAGCAGTGAGGCAGGGGGCGCGAGGGGAAACACCATATATTTT,CASSEAGGARGNTIYF
TRBD2,TRBJ2-1,NA,16,TRBV24-1,TGTGCCACCAGTGACTCCGGGACTAGCGGGATTAATGAGCAGTTCTTC,CATSDSGTSGINEQFF
NA,TRBJ2-5,NA,13,TRBV18,TGTGCCAGCTCAACCGGGAGTCAAGAGACCCAGTACTTC,CASSTGSQETQYF
TRBD2,TRBJ2-1,NA,18,TRBV6-2/TRBV6-3,TGTGCCAGCAGTTACACCTTCCTGAGCGGGGGGGCTATCAATGAGCAGTTCTTC,CASSYTFLSGGAINEQFF
TRBD2,TRBJ2-7,NA,17,TRBV3-1/TRBV3-2,TGTGCCAGCAGCCAAAGGAACGGACTAGCGTTTCCCTACGAGCAGTACTTC,CASSQRNGLAFPYEQYF
NA,TRBJ1-6,NA,14,TRBV7-9,TGTGCCAGCAGCCGAGGGGGCTATAATTCACCCCTCCACTTT,CASSRGGYNSPLHF
NA,TRBJ1-2,NA,15,TRBV9,TGTGCCAGCAGCGTTGGGGGGTCAGGGCACAATGGCTACACCTTC,CASSVGGSGHNGYTF